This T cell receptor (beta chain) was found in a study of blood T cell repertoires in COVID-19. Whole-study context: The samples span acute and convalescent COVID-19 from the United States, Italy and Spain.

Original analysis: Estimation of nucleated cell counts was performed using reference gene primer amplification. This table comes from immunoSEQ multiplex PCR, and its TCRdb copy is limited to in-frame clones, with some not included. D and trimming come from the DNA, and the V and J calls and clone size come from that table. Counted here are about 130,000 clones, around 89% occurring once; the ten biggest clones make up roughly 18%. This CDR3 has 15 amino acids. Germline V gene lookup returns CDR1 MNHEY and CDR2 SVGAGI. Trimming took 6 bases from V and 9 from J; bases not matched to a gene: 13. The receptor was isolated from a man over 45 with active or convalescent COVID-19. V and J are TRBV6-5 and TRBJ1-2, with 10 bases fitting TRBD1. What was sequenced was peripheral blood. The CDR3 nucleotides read TGTGCCAGCAGATCACCGGGACAGGGGCTGACTAGCTACACCTTC. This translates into CASRSPGQGLTSYTF.